The 2 T cell receptor beta chains listed next were all sequenced from one sample in a study of T cell responses to AZD1222 COVID-19 vaccine. The repertoire was sequenced with immunoSEQ multiplex PCR; TCRdb's copy has only in-frame clones and lacks some. The sample gives some 160,000 clones, around 88% of which show up once; less than 1.3% is in the top ten. Specimen: peripheral blood, collected 28 days after the second AZD1222 dose. The receptors come from an adult who received the AZD1222 COVID-19 vaccine.

This clone came up a few times. V gene TRBV7-8 combines with J gene TRBJ1-5; a possible D gene is TRBD1 (5 bases). Looked up from germline, CDR1 is SGHVS and CDR2 is FQNEAQ. There are 15 residues in the CDR3. The V and J ends lost 4 bases and 0 bases respectively, with 10 bases between them. The CDR3 region has the DNA TGTGCCAGCAGCTCGCAGGGAGTTAGCAATCAGCCCCAGCATTTT. It yields the protein CASSSQGVSNQPQHF.

V is TRBV24-1 and J is TRBJ2-5; 7 bases fit TRBD2. Germline assignment: CDR1 KGHDR and CDR2 SFDVKD. The ends lost 9 bases at V and 5 bases at J; junction bases unmatched: 8. This CDR3 has 13 amino acids. The CDR3 bases are TGTGCCACCGCGTCGGGGGGTGGGGAGACCCAGTACTTC. This translates into CATASGGGETQYF.